A selection of T cell receptor beta chains follows, all from one sample in a study of response to subunit inactivated influenza vaccine. TCRdb passed the RT-PCR reads through MiXCR, listing each CDR3 protein once. This table has around 530,000 distinct CDR3 sequences, approximately 10% appearing once. The input for sequencing was PBMCs from blood, taken on the day of vaccination. The receptors were sampled from a man aged 45-60 years who received an inactivated influenza vaccine. Both conserved end residues are part of each CDR3. D genes are given only for firm matches. Not every row has a clone size; where given, it reads once, few, many or a size class.

-	TRBV20-1	-	TRBJ1-2	TGCAGTGCTAGAACCGGGCCAGTAGCGCTACGTGGCTACACCTTC	CSARTGPVALRGYTF
-	TRBV15	-	TRBJ2-7	TGTGCCACCAGCAGAGATGCCGGGATCTCCTACGAGCAGTACTTC	CATSRDAGISYEQYF
-	TRBV7-9	-	TRBJ2-3	TGTGCCAGCATCCCCGGTTGGGGGGAGGGCACAGATACGCAGTATTTT	CASIPGWGEGTDTQYF
few	TRBV5-6	TRBD2	TRBJ2-1	TGTGCCAGCAGCCCAAGCTCTAGCGGGGGGCACTCCTACAATGAGCAGTTCTTC	CASSPSSSGGHSYNEQFF
-	TRBV20-1	-	TRBJ2-3	TGCAGTGCCATAGACCCAGGGCCCACAGATACGCAGTATTTT	CSAIDPGPTDTQYF
-	TRBV5-6	-	TRBJ2-2	TGTGCCAGCAGACCCTCGTACAGGGCCACCGGGGAGCTGTTTTTT	CASRPSYRATGELFF
-	TRBV20-1	TRBD2	TRBJ2-1	TGCAGTGCTAGACCGGGACTAGCGGGAGATGAGCAGTTCTTC	CSARPGLAGDEQFF
few	TRBV25-1	TRBD1	TRBJ1-1	TGTGCCAGCGGGGACAGGGCGGACACTGAAGCTTTCTTT	CASGDRADTEAFF
-	TRBV28	TRBD2	TRBJ2-5	TGTGCCAGCAGTTCCGGGACTAGGAGGGGGGAGACCCAGTACTTC	CASSSGTRRGETQYF
few	TRBV14	-	TRBJ2-2	TGTGCCAGCAGCCCGCCGGGACTCCATCGAACCGGGGAGCTGTTTTTT	CASSPPGLHRTGELFF
many	TRBV7-9	-	TRBJ2-2	TGTGCCAGCAGCTTAGCTACCGGGGAGCTGTTTTTT	CASSLATGELFF
-	TRBV29-1	-	TRBJ2-5	TGCAGCGTTGAAGATCGTGATAGTTGGCTGACGAAAGAGACCCAGTACTTC	CSVEDRDSWLTKETQYF
many	TRBV20-1	-	TRBJ2-7	TGCAGTGCCCGACGGGGTTATGCGGACTACGAGCAGTACTTC	CSARRGYADYEQYF
-	TRBV4-2	-	TRBJ2-2	TGTGCCAGCAGCCAAGATCAAGGGCTAGCGACGAACGCCGGGGAGCTGTTTTTT	CASSQDQGLATNAGELFF
many	TRBV6-6	-	TRBJ1-2	TGTGCCAGCAGTTACGGAGGGAGTGGCTACACCTTC	CASSYGGSGYTF
-	TRBV29-1	TRBD2	TRBJ2-7	TGCAGCGCAGGACTAGCGGGAGGGTTAGGCGAGCAGTACTTC	CSAGLAGGLGEQYF
few	TRBV6-1	TRBD1	TRBJ2-3	TGTGCCAGCAGTCCTCAATACCCCGGGACAGGTGGACGGCAGTATTTT	CASSPQYPGTGGRQYF
many	TRBV6-1	TRBD1	TRBJ2-1	TGTGCCAGCAGCCACGAGGGACAGAGGTACAATGAGCAGTTCTTC	CASSHEGQRYNEQFF
-	TRBV5-1	-	TRBJ1-4	TGCGCCAGCAGCCCTCCCGGGCCGCCTGAAAAACTGTTTTTT	CASSPPGPPEKLFF
few	TRBV19	-	TRBJ2-7	TGTGCCAGTAGTATGGGGACGGATGGCTACGAGCAGTACTTC	CASSMGTDGYEQYF
-	TRBV28	-	TRBJ1-2	TGTGCCAGCAGTCTCCCCCCGGGGGGCTACACCTTC	CASSLPPGGYTF
-	TRBV12-3/TRBV12-4	-	TRBJ2-7	TGTGCCAGCAGTCCGTCCCCCTCCTACGAGCAGTACTTC	CASSPSPSYEQYF
-	TRBV5-1	-	TRBJ2-3	TGCGCCAGCAGCTTGTCGGGACTCACAGATACGCAGTATTTT	CASSLSGLTDTQYF
few	TRBV28	TRBD1	TRBJ2-3	TGTGCCAGCAGTTCGATACAGGGGAGCACAGATACGCAGTATTTT	CASSSIQGSTDTQYF
-	TRBV7-9	-	TRBJ2-3	TGTGCCAGCAGCTTATTATCGGGGGCCGGCACAGATACGCAGTATTTT	CASSLLSGAGTDTQYF
once	TRBV6-2/TRBV6-3	-	TRBJ2-3	TGTGCCAGCAGTTCCTCCTATTGGCGGGATACGCAGTATTTT	CASSSSYWRDTQYF
-	TRBV24-1	-	TRBJ2-3	TGTGCCACCAGTGCTCTGGGGGCCCCTGATACGCAGTATTTT	CATSALGAPDTQYF
-	TRBV5-1	-	TRBJ2-7	TGCGCCAGCAGCATCTCTGATGGATACGAGCAGTACTTC	CASSISDGYEQYF
many	TRBV20-1	TRBD2	TRBJ2-2	TGCAGTGCCGACACTAGCGGGAACACCGGGGAGCTGTTTTTT	CSADTSGNTGELFF
-	TRBV6-1	-	TRBJ1-1	TGTGCCAGCAGAGACCCACGATCGAACACTGAAGCTTTCTTT	CASRDPRSNTEAFF
few	TRBV11-2	-	TRBJ2-2	TGTGCCAGCAGCTTAGAATTGGTTTCCGGGGAGCTGTTTTTT	CASSLELVSGELFF
few	TRBV27	TRBD1	TRBJ2-1	TGTGCCAGCAGTGCTCGAGGGGGCGGCGTATCCTACAATGAGCAGTTCTTC	CASSARGGGVSYNEQFF
few	TRBV30	-	TRBJ2-2	TGTGCCTGGAGATGGAGTCAGATTGACACCGGGGAGCTGTTTTTT	CAWRWSQIDTGELFF
-	TRBV29-1	TRBD2	TRBJ2-3	TGCAGCTACGCGGGAGCGTATGCAGATACGCAGTATTTT	CSYAGAYADTQYF
few	TRBV5-1	TRBD1	TRBJ1-2	TGCGCCAGCAGCGGCGACAGGGGTGTTCGCTACACCTTC	CASSGDRGVRYTF
-	TRBV20-1	TRBD2	TRBJ2-7	TGCAGTGCTAGGCCCGGGACTAGCGGGGGGGTCGACGAGCAGTACTTC	CSARPGTSGGVDEQYF
many	TRBV2	-	TRBJ2-3	TGTGCCAGCAGTGCCCAAGCCCACACAGATACGCAGTATTTT	CASSAQAHTDTQYF
few	TRBV28	-	TRBJ1-1	TGTGCCAGCACCTTAGCGGGAGGTACATGGAACACTGAAGCTTTCTTT	CASTLAGGTWNTEAFF
few	TRBV4-1	-	TRBJ1-2	TGCGCCAGCAGCCAAGGACCCCTAGGGAGTCCTAACTATGGCTACACCTTC	CASSQGPLGSPNYGYTF
few	TRBV19	TRBD2	TRBJ2-2	TGTGCCAGTAGTATACCCCGACTAGCGGGAGGCCTCACCGGGGAGCTGTTTTTT	CASSIPRLAGGLTGELFF
-	TRBV20-1	TRBD2	TRBJ2-1	TGCAGTGCTAGACCTCAAGCGGGAGGGAAATACAATGAGCAGTTCTTC	CSARPQAGGKYNEQFF
-	TRBV5-1	-	TRBJ1-1	TGCGCCAGCAGCTCTAGACAGGAGAACACTGAAGCTTTCTTT	CASSSRQENTEAFF
few	TRBV5-6	-	TRBJ2-7	TGTGCCAGCAGCCCGCGGAGCGTGAGCTCCTACGAGCAGTACTTC	CASSPRSVSSYEQYF
few	TRBV5-1	-	TRBJ2-2	TGCGCCAGCAGCCCTCAAGGGGGAGCGGTGGCCGGGGAGCTGTTTTTT	CASSPQGGAVAGELFF
-	TRBV3-1	-	TRBJ2-1	TGTGCCAGCAGCCGCGGAGCTTGGGGGTACAATGAGCAGTTCTTC	CASSRGAWGYNEQFF
few	TRBV3-1	TRBD1	TRBJ1-2	TGTGCCAGCAGCCAAGATCACAGGGGATATGGCTACACCTTC	CASSQDHRGYGYTF
-	TRBV5-1	TRBD1	TRBJ2-5	TGCGCCAGCAGCTCTCCAGGGGGCGCAGAGACCCAGTACTTC	CASSSPGGAETQYF
few	TRBV10-3	-	TRBJ2-2	TGTGCCATCACCAAAGACGGTCCTTGGACCGGGGAGCTGTTTTTT	CAITKDGPWTGELFF
few	TRBV27	TRBD2	TRBJ2-1	TGTGCCAGCAGTCCACGGACTAGCGGGAGTCTGAATGAGCAGTTCTTC	CASSPRTSGSLNEQFF
many	TRBV2	TRBD1	TRBJ2-1	TGTGCCAGCAGTCCCGGGACAGGCCGATGGAATGAGCAGTTCTTC	CASSPGTGRWNEQFF